This paragraph covers one TCR beta chain sequence. This entry is derived from a study of radiation and T cells in renal cell carcinoma. Indicated time point: blood 4 weeks post-SBRT, at nephrectomy. Specified treatment: 15 Gy SBRT to primary tumor, nephrectomy 4 weeks later. The tumor was a clear cell renal cell carcinoma. CDR3 length: 13 amino acids. Germline CDR1 reads MDHEN; CDR2 reads SYDVKM. V was cut by 4 bases and J by 10 bases, with 15 bases left in between. This table comes from immunoSEQ multiplex PCR, and its TCRdb copy is limited to in-frame clones, with some not included. Here the sample spans about 78,000 clones, 70% to 90% being singletons.

Sequenced here: blood, sampled from a patient whose treatment included radiotherapy and nephrectomy. This chain connects TRBV28 to TRBJ2-3, with D unclear. The clonotype was recovered from a woman in her 70s with renal cell carcinoma. The CDR3 protein is CASSSHRWEAQYF. CDR3 DNA sequence: TGTGCCAGCAGTTCGCACCGCTGGGAAGCGCAGTATTTT.